This TCR beta chain was sequenced in a study of T cell responses to AZD1222 COVID-19 vaccine. The repertoire was sequenced with immunoSEQ multiplex PCR; TCRdb's copy has only in-frame clones and lacks some. The sample shows some 200,000 clones, about 93% of them seen only once. Trimming left V 2 bases short and J 0 bases short, with 19 bases between. CDR3 length: 17 residues. The germline gives CDR1 SQVTM, CDR2 ANQGSEA. The sequence was obtained from an adult who received the AZD1222 COVID-19 vaccine. The rearrangement joins TRBV29-1 to TRBJ1-2, with D perhaps TRBD1 (5 bases). The starting material was peripheral blood, obtained 28 days after the second AZD1222 dose. The CDR3 bases are TGCAGCGTTGAATCGGGACTGCTAACCCTTACTAACTATGGCTACACCTTC. Translating gives CSVESGLLTLTNYGYTF.